This T cell receptor (beta chain) was captured in a study of cytomegalovirus exposure and HLA in healthy donors. Study context: Earlier work reported 100 million or so unique TCR beta sequences from 170 million or so T cells. Overall study findings and caveats: Reports indicated that the classifier achieved high specificity and sensitivity in diagnosing cytomegalovirus status.

The PCR employed 60 Vbeta primers together with 13 Jbeta primers. The data were produced by immunoSEQ multiplex PCR, yet TCRdb's version contains in-frame clones alone and is incomplete. Among about 210,000 clones, 60% to 80% were seen once, and the ten largest hold less than 2%. This clone has a handful of counts. Its matching antigen is unknown. Other nucleotide sequences from this sample produce the same CDR3. With 6 bases clipped from V and 1 base from J, the junction kept 3 bases outside the gene matches. CDR1 MNHNS and CDR2 SASEGT come from the germline V gene. CDR3 length equals 13 residues. The chain uses TRBV6-1 and TRBJ2-7, with TRBD1 matching 7 bases. Sequencing used PBMCs. This TCR derives from a male donor in good health and CMV-seronegative. The CDR3 loop reads CASSPTGSYEQYF. The CDR3 region has the DNA TGTGCCAGCAGCCCGACAGGGTCCTACGAGCAGTACTTC.